This T cell receptor (beta chain) was identified during a study of cytomegalovirus exposure and HLA in healthy donors. Points from the study as a whole: In the analysis, some V segments, TRBV6-2 and TRBV6-3 included, were excluded as indistinguishable. Cytomegalovirus status was reportedly diagnosed by the classifier with high specificity and sensitivity. By a later analysis, the bulk of CMV-associated TCR beta chains appeared HLA-restricted. The Asian-associated ancestry cluster reportedly had fewer N-insertions than the approximately 670-donor mean in a later analysis.

Per the germline V gene, CDR1 is SGHRS and CDR2 is YFSETQ. The CDR3 has 14 amino acids. Comments on this clone: Its target is unknown. The junction departs from the called germline gene at one end, perhaps through a read error. The same CDR3 is also encoded by other DNA sequences in this sample.

60 Vbeta and 13 Jbeta primers were used in PCR. Clones were read by immunoSEQ multiplex PCR, and TCRdb kept only the in-frame ones, dropping some. The data hold 150,000 to 200,000 clones, with roughly 79% observed a single time. The sample was PBMCs. The origin of this receptor is a middle-aged man in good health and CMV-seronegative. This chain links TRBV5-1 with TRBJ2-1; 12 bases are a match to TRBD2. CDR3 nucleotide sequence: TGCGCCAGCAGCTTGCCTAGCGGGAGGGATGAGCAATTCTTC. It encodes CASSLPSGRDEQFF.